A single sample gave rise to the 21 T cell receptor beta chains below, sequenced in a study of shared clonotypes between healthy human individuals. Method: immunoSEQ multiplex PCR; TCRdb's copy keeps in-frame clones and lacks some. Of some 2,500,000 clones in the sample, approximately 90% were seen once. Sequencing was performed on naive CD4+ T cells from PBMCs. Specified subset: CD45RA+ positively selected. Source of these receptors: a man younger than 35 in good health. Some clones in this sample may be carry-over from other donors' samples.

A note on this clone: This CDR3 is also generated by other DNA sequences in the sample. J is TRBJ1-4 and V is TRBV28; D is unclear. CDR3 length: 14 amino acids. V was clipped by 6 bases and J by 8 bases, with 16 bases between them. From germline, CDR1 is MDHEN and CDR2 SYDVKM. The DNA for the CDR3 is TGTGCCAGCAGCCGTGTAGGGATTGGAGAAAAACTGTTTTTT. Amino acids: CASSRVGIGEKLFF.

This chain joins TRBV19 and TRBJ1-1; 7 bases align to TRBD1. The CDR3 covers 13 residues. V gave up 9 bases and J gave up 2 bases; unmatched junction bases: 6. In germline, CDR1 is LNHDA, CDR2 SQIVND (reference sequence). CDR3 amino acids: CASQDRINTEAFF. The CDR3 DNA follows: TGTGCCAGCCAGGACAGGATAAACACTGAAGCTTTCTTT.

The rearrangement joins TRBV5-1 to TRBJ1-1, with TRBD1 matching 7 bases. Germline V gives CDR1 SGHRS, CDR2 YFSETQ. With 4 bases clipped from V and 7 bases from J, the junction kept 4 bases outside the gene matches. The CDR3 extends over 12 amino acids. In DNA form, the CDR3 reads TGCGCCAGCAGCCTAGGACAGGTTGAAGCTTTCTTT. As protein: CASSLGQVEAFF.

The chain recombines TRBV7-2 with TRBJ1-2, with D perhaps TRBD1 (6 bases). The germline V gene has CDR1 SGHTA and CDR2 FQGNSA. The CDR3 contains 15 residues. Trimming left V 5 bases short and J 3 bases short, with 16 bases between. CDR3 residues: CASSHDRQNYYGYTF. CDR3 sequence (DNA): TGTGCCAGCAGCCATGACAGGCAAAACTACTATGGCTACACCTTC. The whole variable domain, remainder taken from reference TRBV7-2 and TRBJ1-2, is GAGVSQSPSNKVTEKGKDVELRCDPISGHTALYWYRQSLGQGLEFLIYFQGNSAPDKSGLPSDRFSAERTGGSVSTLTIQRTQQEDSAVYLCASSHDRQNYYGYTFGSGTRLTVV.

The V call is TRBV18, the J call TRBJ2-6; 12 bases are a match to TRBD2. Germline values: CDR1 KGHSH, CDR2 LQKENI. With 1 base clipped from V and 4 bases from J, the junction kept 11 bases outside the gene matches. CDR3 length equals 20 residues. The CDR3 loop is CASSPQLAGGSLPGANVLTF. In DNA, the CDR3 is TGTGCCAGCTCACCACAACTAGCGGGAGGCTCGCTTCCCGGGGCCAACGTCCTGACTTTC.

The chain has TRBV27 and TRBJ2-7, with TRBD1 identical over 9 bases. V gave up 0 bases and J gave up 1 base; unmatched junction bases: 7. This CDR3 spans 17 amino acids. CDR1 MNHEY and CDR2 SMNVEV come from the germline V gene (reference sequence). The CDR3 sequence is CASSLSVGDRASYEQYF. The CDR3 DNA sequence: TGTGCCAGCAGTTTATCAGTAGGGGACAGGGCGTCCTACGAGCAGTACTTC.

This clone came up once. V gene TRBV5-4 combines with J gene TRBJ1-2; D possibly corresponds to TRBD1 (6 bases). The CDR3 is made up of 16 amino acids. V lost 4 bases and J 7 bases, leaving 23 bases between the germline ends. The germline gives CDR1 SGHNT, CDR2 YYREEE (reference sequence). CDR3 in amino acids: CASSTGNTLSLIGYTF. CDR3 DNA sequence: TGTGCCAGCAGCACAGGGAACACACTTTCCCTCATTGGCTACACCTTC.

This clone turned up a few times. Other DNA sequences within the sample encode an identical CDR3. This chain uses TRBV5-1 with TRBJ1-5; D perhaps matches TRBD1 (5 bases). Trimming pared 0 bases from V and 3 bases from J, leaving 7 bases between. This CDR3 is built from 14 residues. Germline V gene sequence: CDR1 SGHRS, CDR2 YFSETQ. The CDR3 DNA reads as TGCGCCAGCAGCTTGGGACAGACCAATCAGCCCCAGCATTTT. Its translation is CASSLGQTNQPQHF.

The chain links TRBV28 to TRBJ2-1, with D tentatively TRBD2 (6 bases). Between the trimmed V and J ends, which lost 2 bases and 3 bases, there was a span of 14 bases. The CDR3 sequence is 16 residues long. The germline V gene has CDR1 MDHEN and CDR2 SYDVKM. The CDR3 DNA is TGTGCCAGCAGTTTAACGAGCGGAGGGAACTACAATGAGCAGTTCTTC. Translated: CASSLTSGGNYNEQFF.

This clone showed up just once. This CDR3 is also generated by other DNA sequences in the sample. V is TRBV2 and J is TRBJ2-7, with D tentatively TRBD1 (6 bases). Trimming removed 5 bases from V and 0 bases from J, with 8 bases in between. Germline V gives CDR1 SNHLY, CDR2 FYNNEI. There are 13 residues in the CDR3. This chain's CDR3 is CASSRDTSYEQYF. The CDR3 bases are TGTGCCAGCAGTAGGGACACCTCCTACGAGCAGTACTTC.

Points on this clone: The sample has other DNA sequences that encode this CDR3 too. The chain has TRBV30 and TRBJ2-7; either TRBD1 or TRBD2 may supply D (6 bases each). V gave up 3 bases and J gave up 0 bases, with 9 bases separating them. This CDR3 comprises 13 residues. From germline, CDR1 is GTSNPN and CDR2 SVGIG (reference sequence). CDR3 loop: CAWSRGGSYEQYF. The CDR3 coding sequence is TGTGCCTGGAGCAGGGGAGGCTCCTACGAGCAGTACTTC.

The chain recombines TRBV27 with TRBJ2-3; 9 bases align to TRBD2. With V trimmed by 8 bases and J by 6 bases, 21 bases remained unmatched. The CDR3 runs 18 residues. The germline V gene encodes CDR1 MNHEY and CDR2 SMNVEV (reference sequence). The DNA for the CDR3 is TGTGCCAGCCTAAGGACCCTCCTCGGAGCTAGCGGGACCGATACGCAGTATTTT. This encodes CASLRTLLGASGTDTQYF.

The chain employs TRBV7-9 and TRBJ2-2, with 8 bases lining up with TRBD1. The germline CDR1 and CDR2 sequences are SEHNR and FQNEAQ (reference sequence). The CDR3 totals 15 residues. Trimming took 1 base from V and 6 from J; bases not matched to a gene: 4. The CDR3 sequence: CASSLDRGSAGELFF. The CDR3 DNA reads as TGTGCCAGCAGCTTAGACAGGGGGTCCGCCGGGGAGCTGTTTTTT.

This clone was observed once. J is TRBJ2-7 and V is TRBV11-3, with D perhaps TRBD1 (6 bases). Germline CDR1 SGHNT, CDR2 YENEEA. The CDR3 totals 16 residues. V gave up 6 bases and J gave up 5 bases, with 23 bases separating them. CDR3 in amino acids: CASRLMHGTSSNEQYF. The CDR3 bases are TGTGCCAGCAGATTGATGCACGGGACAAGTTCTAACGAGCAGTACTTC.

Only one count was recorded for this clone. V gene TRBV7-8 combines with J gene TRBJ2-3; D gene ambiguous. V gave up 0 bases and J gave up 2 bases, with 6 bases separating them. Germline CDR1 reads SGHVS; CDR2 reads FQNEAQ. This CDR3 region has 14 residues. Here the CDR3 DNA reads TGTGCCAGCAGCTTAGCCGGTTTCACAGATACGCAGTATTTT. Protein sequence: CASSLAGFTDTQYF.

The J gene is TRBJ2-3, the V gene TRBV28; 9 bases line up with TRBD1. This CDR3 has 15 residues. Unmatched junction bases numbered 9, after V lost 6 bases and J lost 5 bases. Per germline, CDR1 MDHEN and CDR2 SYDVKM. DNA of the CDR3: TGTGCCAGCAGACCACAGGGGGCTGATAAAGATACGCAGTATTTT. It encodes CASRPQGADKDTQYF.

With respect to this clone: At one boundary the junction diverges from the germline segment, which might be a read error. The rearrangement links TRBV6-1 to TRBJ2-2; TRBD2 matches 10 bases. The CDR3 covers 16 residues. Germline V gene data show CDR1 as MNHNS and CDR2 as SASEGT. Written as DNA, the CDR3 is TGTGCCAGCAGTCAAGCGGGAGGGCCTGGTACCGGGGAGCTGTTTTTT. It yields the protein CASSQAGGPGTGELFF.

The rearrangement links TRBV7-2 to TRBJ2-7; TRBD2 matches at 10 bases. Germline V lookup: CDR1 SGHTA, CDR2 FQGNSA. J lost 5 bases, V lost 1 base, and 8 bases had no gene match. The CDR3 length is 16 residues. CDR3: CASSLVRLAGAHEQYF. The CDR3 region has the DNA TGTGCCAGCAGCTTAGTTCGGCTAGCGGGAGCCCACGAGCAGTACTTC.

This chain uses TRBV27 with TRBJ2-7, with unresolved D. V was trimmed by 6 bases and J by 4 bases, leaving 10 bases between them. This CDR3 comprises 12 residues. The germline V gene has CDR1 MNHEY and CDR2 SMNVEV (reference sequence). The CDR3 loop is CASRPSRYEQYF. Here the CDR3 DNA reads TGTGCCAGCAGGCCGTCCCGATACGAGCAGTACTTC.

This clone has just a few counts. Other nucleotide sequences in the sample specify the same CDR3. The chain links TRBV11-2 to TRBJ1-2, with TRBD1 as a possible D gene (6 bases). Germline CDR1 is SGHAT and CDR2 is FQNNGV. V lost 2 bases and J lost 8, with 9 bases in between. The CDR3 length is 12 residues. The CDR3 reads CASSLQGYGYTF. Here the CDR3 DNA reads TGTGCCAGCAGCTTACAGGGGTACGGCTACACCTTC.

This clone was seen only once. V gene TRBV4-2 combines with J gene TRBJ1-5, with D possibly matching TRBD1 (5 bases). Germline V gene sequence: CDR1 LGHNA, CDR2 YNFKEQ. V lost 2 bases, J lost 1 base, and 6 bases lay in between. The CDR3 is made up of 14 amino acids. The CDR3 DNA is TGTGCCAGCAGCCAACGGGACAGCAATCAGCCCCAGCATTTT. Translating it yields CASSQRDSNQPQHF.